This T cell receptor (beta chain) stems from a study of cytomegalovirus exposure and HLA in healthy donors. General study results and limits: The authors later found TCR association rates varying by HLA locus, with DRB1 most and HLA-C fewest.

To note about this clone: Its specificity is not known.

The PCR used 60 Vbeta and 13 Jbeta primers. Sequencing was performed with immunoSEQ multiplex PCR; in TCRdb, only in-frame clones are kept and a portion is missing. There are under 90,000 clones in the sample; over 80% occur only once, and approximately 2.2% lies in the top ten. Trimming took off 0 bases at V and 5 bases at J, with 17 bases between the two ends. The CDR3 spans 16 residues. CDR1 is KGHSH, CDR2 LQKENI, per germline. The V call is TRBV18, the J call TRBJ2-7; weak D call: TRBD2 (6 bases). Sample: PBMCs. This clonotype was sampled from a man between 18 and 35 years old in good health and CMV-seronegative. The CDR3 sequence is CASSPPRRGWGHEQYF. The CDR3 DNA reads as TGTGCCAGCTCACCACCCCGGAGGGGATGGGGTCACGAGCAGTACTTC.